This T cell receptor (beta chain) was sequenced in a study of T cells in Graves' hyperthyroidism and ophthalmopathy. This clonotype turned up a few times. The antigen is undetermined. The V gene's germline CDR1 is SGHRS and CDR2 YFSETQ. The CDR3 sequence is 17 residues long. The V segment lost 1 base and the J segment 4 bases; nucleotides outside the gene matches: 13. The investigators amplified TCR beta CDR3 regions from RNA transcripts. First-round RT-PCR of the TCR CDR3 relied on the HTBI primer set. MiXCR, run by TCRdb on the multiplex PCR reads, gives a single entry per CDR3 protein. There are hundreds of thousands of distinct CDR3 sequences in the sample; around 22% occur only once, and about 11% lies in the top ten. Under 3 months was the duration of disease in ophthalmopathy patients, who also had a Clinical Activity Score of at least 3 and a NOSPECS grade of at least 4. Uncontrolled infection, other autoimmune disease, pregnancy or lactation disqualified patients from enrolment.

The study's findings and limits: Stable hyperthyroidism and ophthalmopathy were separated using 13 V-J signatures. Ophthalmopathy prediction by the model preceded onset by a median 6.5 months.

Sequencing was performed on blood. This TCR derives from a woman aged 25 to 45 with Graves' ophthalmopathy. J is TRBJ1-2 and V is TRBV5-1; 7 nucleotides align to TRBD1. CDR3 nucleotide sequence: TGCGCCAGCAGCTTGACCCGGGACAGAGGCTCCCTCTATGGCTACACCTTC. It specifies CASSLTRDRGSLYGYTF.